These T cell receptor beta chains were read from a single sample in a study of shared clonotypes between healthy human individuals. TCRdb's copy holds only in-frame clones and misses some; the assay was immunoSEQ multiplex PCR. Of hundreds of thousands of clones in the sample, 90% to 97% were seen once. Sequencing was carried out using naive CD8+ T cells sorted from blood. The receptors derive from a woman aged 25 to 45 in good health. The CDR3 runs from the conserved cysteine through the conserved F or W. The D gene is left open where the match is weak. Not all rows give a size; the values are once, few, many and, for expanded clones, a class.

- - TRBJ1-1 TRBV28 CATRGGGYTEAFF TGTGCCACTCGTGGGGGTGGGTACACTGAAGCTTTCTTT
- - TRBJ2-1 TRBV28 CASSFRSEQFF TGTGCCAGCAGTTTCCGAAGTGAGCAGTTCTTC
- TRBD1 TRBJ2-7 TRBV2 CASSVPDRGAYEQYF TGTGCCAGCAGTGTCCCGGACAGGGGGGCCTACGAGCAGTACTTC
- TRBD2 TRBJ2-3 TRBV9 CASSEGTSGRTDTQYF TGTGCCAGCAGCGAGGGGACTAGCGGGCGCACAGATACGCAGTATTTT
- - TRBJ2-7 TRBV2 CASSEEIQGYEQYF TGTGCCAGCAGTGAAGAGATCCAGGGCTACGAGCAGTACTTC
- - TRBJ1-2 TRBV5-4 CASSLALIQGYTF TGTGCCAGCAGCTTGGCCTTGATCCAGGGCTACACCTTC
- - TRBJ2-5 TRBV5-4 CASSLEVQETQYF TGTGCCAGCAGCTTGGAAGTTCAAGAGACCCAGTACTTC
- TRBD2 TRBJ2-1 TRBV28 CASSLLAGSFVEQFF TGTGCCAGCAGCCTACTAGCGGGCTCTTTTGTTGAGCAGTTCTTC
once - TRBJ2-7 TRBV12-1 CASSFFSEGDEQYF TGTGCCAGCAGCTTTTTTTCTGAGGGGGACGAGCAGTACTTC
- TRBD2 TRBJ2-1 TRBV19 CASSIGLAGYYNEQFF TGTGCCAGTAGTATAGGACTAGCGGGCTACTACAATGAGCAGTTCTTC
- TRBD2 TRBJ2-3 TRBV5-6 CASSWTGGTDTQYF TGTGCCAGCAGCTGGACGGGAGGGACAGATACGCAGTATTTT
- - TRBJ2-2 TRBV6-5 CASSYSGESVSGELFF TGTGCCAGCAGTTACTCGGGGGAGAGTGTTTCCGGGGAGCTGTTTTTT
- TRBD2 TRBJ2-1 TRBV5-4 CASSALTSGLFNEQFF TGTGCCAGCAGCGCCTTAACTAGCGGGTTATTCAATGAGCAGTTCTTC
- - TRBJ2-6 TRBV7-6 CASSPSGANVLTF TGTGCCAGCAGCCCCTCTGGGGCCAACGTCCTGACTTTC
- - TRBJ2-1 TRBV27 CASSLGRLAYNEQFF TGTGCCAGCAGTTTGGGCAGGCTAGCATACAATGAGCAGTTCTTC
- - TRBJ2-2 TRBV9 CASSGGPELFF TGTGCCAGCAGTGGAGGTCCGGAGCTGTTTTTT
- TRBD2 TRBJ2-2 TRBV6-5 CASSYRTSGSSGELFF TGTGCCAGCAGTTATCGGACTAGCGGGAGTTCCGGGGAGCTGTTTTTT
- - TRBJ2-7 TRBV28 CASCGVDPAYEQYF TGTGCCAGCTGTGGGGTGGACCCCGCCTACGAGCAGTACTTC
- - TRBJ1-1 TRBV19 CASSFDPNTEAFF TGTGCCAGTAGTTTCGACCCGAACACTGAAGCTTTCTTT
- TRBD1 TRBJ1-2 TRBV30 CAWDLAGTAAGYTF TGTGCCTGGGATCTAGCCGGGACAGCGGCTGGCTACACCTTC
- - TRBJ1-1 TRBV15 CATSRDRGNTEAFF TGTGCCACCAGCAGAGATCGGGGTAACACTGAAGCTTTCTTT
- - TRBJ1-1 TRBV5-4 CASSLAGYNTEAFF TGTGCCAGCAGCTTGGCAGGGTATAACACTGAAGCTTTCTTT
- - TRBJ2-1 TRBV4-1 CASSQDLAVYITYNEQFF TGCGCCAGCAGCCAAGACCTAGCCGTTTACATCACCTACAATGAGCAGTTCTTC
once - TRBJ2-1 TRBV2 CASSDDNRVSEQFF TGTGCCAGCAGTGACGATAACAGGGTGAGTGAGCAGTTCTTC
once - TRBJ1-2 TRBV29-1 CSVGVNREVNVYGYTF TGCAGCGTTGGGGTAAACAGGGAAGTGAACGTCTATGGCTACACCTTC
- TRBD2 TRBJ2-1 TRBV4-2 CASSQDESRLAINEQFF TGTGCCAGCAGCCAAGATGAATCGAGACTAGCGATAAATGAGCAGTTCTTC
- - TRBJ1-1 TRBV9 CASSDLREGNRMNTEAFF TGTGCCAGCAGCGATCTTAGGGAAGGAAACAGAATGAACACTGAAGCTTTCTTT
- - TRBJ1-2 TRBV10-1 CASSESSGNGYTF TGCGCCAGCAGTGAGTCGAGTGGCAATGGCTACACCTTC
- - TRBJ1-5 TRBV28 CASSLSVEGNQPQHF TGTGCCAGCAGTTTATCCGTCGAAGGCAATCAGCCCCAGCATTTT
once - TRBJ2-7 TRBV4-1 CASSQGPPGTQIYEQYF TGCGCCAGCAGCCAAGGTCCTCCTGGGACGCAGATCTACGAGCAGTACTTC
- - TRBJ1-2 TRBV13 CASSTEGDGYTF TGTGCCAGCAGCACCGAGGGGGACGGCTACACCTTC
- - TRBJ2-7 TRBV27 CASSSGAGSYEQYF TGTGCCAGCAGTTCGGGAGCGGGCTCCTACGAGCAGTACTTC
- - TRBJ1-2 TRBV11-2 CASSLGAGGYTF TGTGCCAGCAGCCTCGGTGCGGGCGGCTACACCTTC
- - TRBJ2-5 TRBV9 CASSVDETQYF TGTGCCAGCAGCGTAGACGAGACCCAGTACTTC
- - TRBJ2-2 TRBV6-5 CASSLGGGNTGELFF TGTGCCAGCAGTTTGGGAGGGGGTAACACCGGGGAGCTGTTTTTT
- TRBD2 TRBJ2-4 TRBV19 CASKPGGKNIQYF TGTGCCAGTAAACCGGGAGGGAAAAACATTCAGTACTTC
- TRBD2 TRBJ2-3 TRBV7-3 CASSPPTSGCTDTQYF TGTGCCAGCAGCCCCCCGACTAGCGGATGCACAGATACGCAGTATTTT
- TRBD2 TRBJ2-7 TRBV28 CASSFGGEGYEQYF TGTGCCAGCAGTTTCGGGGGGGAGGGCTACGAGCAGTACTTC
- TRBD1 TRBJ2-5 TRBV27 CASSSGTGGETQYF TGTGCCAGCAGTTCCGGGACAGGTGGGGAGACCCAGTACTTC
- - TRBJ2-7 TRBV7-9 CASIGTGSYEQYF TGTGCCAGCATCGGGACTGGTTCCTACGAGCAGTACTTC
once TRBD1 TRBJ2-7 TRBV6-6 CASTLRQGKTYEQYF TGTGCCAGCACCCTTAGACAGGGGAAAACTTACGAGCAGTACTTC
- - TRBJ2-7 TRBV27 CASSTHREAYEQYF TGTGCCAGCAGCACCCACAGGGAGGCCTACGAGCAGTACTTC
- TRBD2 TRBJ2-5 TRBV27 CASSLRGTSGTQETQYF TGTGCCAGCAGTTTACGGGGGACTAGCGGGACGCAAGAGACCCAGTACTTC
- - TRBJ1-1 TRBV28 CASSPGRTEAFF TGTGCCAGCAGCCCCGGGAGAACTGAAGCTTTCTTT
- TRBD2 TRBJ2-7 TRBV10-3 CAISEPGLAGAGEQYF TGTGCCATCAGTGAGCCCGGACTAGCGGGAGCGGGCGAGCAGTACTTC
- - TRBJ2-1 TRBV6-4 CASSEQGGHEQFF TGTGCCAGCAGTGAGCAGGGGGGACATGAGCAGTTCTTC
- - TRBJ1-3 TRBV9 CASSLGDSGNTIYF TGTGCCAGCAGCTTGGGGGACTCTGGAAACACCATATATTTT
- - TRBJ2-5 TRBV28 CASSFEPLSAQETQYF TGTGCCAGCAGTTTCGAGCCTTTATCGGCTCAAGAGACCCAGTACTTC
- - TRBJ1-2 TRBV7-9 CASSVFPGLNYGYTF TGTGCCAGCAGCGTCTTCCCGGGCCTAAACTATGGCTACACCTTC
- TRBD2 TRBJ2-7 TRBV19 CASSIGLAQEQYF TGTGCCAGTAGTATCGGACTAGCCCAAGAGCAGTACTTC
- TRBD1 TRBJ1-1 TRBV4-2 CASSQTGGYTEAFF TGTGCCAGCAGCCAAACAGGGGGATATACTGAAGCTTTCTTT
once TRBD2 TRBJ2-1 TRBV28 CASSGGVNEQFF TGTGCCAGCAGTGGGGGGGTAAATGAGCAGTTCTTC
- - TRBJ2-6 TRBV28 CASSPTGPLSGANVLTF TGTGCCAGCAGTCCAACAGGGCCCCTCTCTGGGGCCAACGTCCTGACTTTC
- - TRBJ1-1 TRBV12-5 CASGDTGYTEAFF TGTGCTAGTGGAGACACAGGGTACACTGAAGCTTTCTTT
once TRBD2 TRBJ2-1 TRBV6-5 CASSSAIAGYNEQFF TGTGCCAGCAGTTCAGCTATAGCGGGCTACAATGAGCAGTTCTTC
- - TRBJ2-3 TRBV11-3 CASDSWTDTQYF TGTGCCAGCGACTCTTGGACAGATACGCAGTATTTT
- - TRBJ1-2 TRBV28 CASSLLGAYGYTF TGTGCCAGCAGTTTATTGGGGGCGTATGGCTACACCTTC